This T cell receptor beta chain was recovered during a study of blood T cells in healthy people across ages. Looked up from germline, CDR1 is MNHEY and CDR2 is SVGEGT. The CDR3 consists of 12 residues. The second PCR ran roughly 6 to 12 cycles with a sample-barcoded 5' primer and J-beta primers. Each cDNA molecule, via a template-switch adaptor with 12 random nucleotides, was tagged. TCRdb re-analysed the 5' RACE reads in MiXCR, keeping a single row per CDR3 protein. The repertoire includes about a million distinct CDR3 sequences, approximately 38% of them detected once, and around 12% sits in the top ten. Whole-study findings and limits: Older age went with lower TCR beta diversity per million T cells, in a roughly linear way. Possibly confounding the expanded clonotype changes was the fact that donor CMV status was unknown.

Regarding this clonotype: Antigen: not known.

The chain uses TRBV6-2 or TRBV6-3 and TRBJ2-1, with a possible D match to TRBD1 (5 bases). TRBJ2-7 matches the DNA end more closely, so the J call is doubtful. What was sequenced was blood. The receptor was derived from a man aged 18-30 years in good health. CDR3 coding DNA: TGTGCCAGCAGGTATCCGGACAATGAGCAGTACTTC. Its protein product is CASRYPDNEQYF.